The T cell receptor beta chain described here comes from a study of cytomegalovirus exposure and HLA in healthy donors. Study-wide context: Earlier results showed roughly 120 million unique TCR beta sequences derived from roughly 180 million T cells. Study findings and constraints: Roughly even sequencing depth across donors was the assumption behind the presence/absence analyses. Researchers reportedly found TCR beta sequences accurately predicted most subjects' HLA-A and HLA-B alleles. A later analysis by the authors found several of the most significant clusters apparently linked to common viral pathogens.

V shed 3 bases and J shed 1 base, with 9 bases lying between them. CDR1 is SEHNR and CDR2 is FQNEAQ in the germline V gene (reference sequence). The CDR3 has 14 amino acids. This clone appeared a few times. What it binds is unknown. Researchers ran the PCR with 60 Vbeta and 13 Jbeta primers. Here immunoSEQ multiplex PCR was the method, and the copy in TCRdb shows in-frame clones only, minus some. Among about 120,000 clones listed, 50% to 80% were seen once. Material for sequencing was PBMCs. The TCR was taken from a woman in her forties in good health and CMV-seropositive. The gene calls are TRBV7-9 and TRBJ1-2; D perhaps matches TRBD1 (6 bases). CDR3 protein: CASSFPGDNYGYTF. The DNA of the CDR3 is TGTGCCAGCAGCTTCCCAGGGGATAACTATGGCTACACCTTC.